This T cell receptor beta chain came from a study of patients and donors after allogeneic stem cell transplantation. This clonotype was observed at least ten times. The germline V gene has CDR1 SGHRS and CDR2 YFSETQ. The CDR3 totals 16 residues. V was pared by 2 bases and J by 0 bases, with 4 bases of the junction left unmatched. TCRdb independently ran MiXCR on the RT-PCR reads; one entry per CDR3 protein. This table holds 400,000 to 500,000 distinct CDR3 sequences, roughly 17% found once. The clonotype originates from a human donor who was either an allogeneic HSCT recipient or a stem cell or donor lymphocyte infusion donor (not recorded which). It is not recorded whose cells these are; they may come from a transplant donor. Material for sequencing was blood, either unsorted or a sorted T cell fraction (not recorded which). The chain recombines TRBV5-1 with TRBJ2-2; 7 bases are shared with TRBD1. CDR3 in amino acids: CASSFSQGSNTGELFF. The CDR3, as DNA: TGCGCCAGCAGCTTTTCACAGGGGTCGAACACCGGGGAGCTGTTTTTT.